The rows below give T cell receptor beta chains drawn from one sample of a study of cytomegalovirus exposure and HLA in healthy donors. Generated by immunoSEQ multiplex PCR, the TCRdb table keeps only in-frame clones and is missing some. The sample contains over 80,000 clones, 81% of which appear only once. The sample comprised PBMCs. These TCRs come from a man aged 35 to 55 in good health and CMV-seropositive. Each CDR3 is given with its conserved first and last residue. D genes are given only for firm matches. The size field is filled for only some rows; it gives once, few, many or a size class.

>TRBJ2-7|NA|few|TRBV5-4
TGTGCCAGCAGCTTGCTAGGCACCGGGGACTACGAGCAGTACTTC
CASSLLGTGDYEQYF
>TRBJ2-7|TRBD2|NA|TRBV30
TGTGCCTGGAGTGCGGGGACTAGTGTCAGCGAGCAGTACTTC
CAWSAGTSVSEQYF
>TRBJ2-1|TRBD2|few|TRBV5-1
TGCGCCAGCAGGGTAGACACTAGCGCAAATGAGCAGTTCTTC
CASRVDTSANEQFF
>TRBJ1-6|NA|NA|TRBV25-1
TGTGCCAGCAGTTGGATAGGGGTGGCCCCCCTCCACTTT
CASSWIGVAPLHF
>TRBJ1-4|NA|few|TRBV4-2
TGTGCCAGCAGCCAAGATGCGGGGGCAACTAATGAAAAACTGTTTTTT
CASSQDAGATNEKLFF
>TRBJ2-6|NA|NA|TRBV9
TGTGCCAGCAGCGTATTTAGCTCTGGGGCCAACGTCCTGACTTTC
CASSVFSSGANVLTF
>TRBJ2-7|TRBD2|NA|TRBV10-3
TGTGCCATCTCAGAGGGGCGGGAGGGATACGAGCAGTACTTC
CAISEGREGYEQYF
>TRBJ2-7|TRBD2|once|TRBV5-1
TGCGCCAGCAGCTTGGAGGCGGGAGGAAGTTCCGAGCAGTACTTC
CASSLEAGGSSEQYF
>TRBJ1-1|NA|NA|TRBV19
TGTGCCAGTAGTATGAAGTCGGGAAACACTGAAGCTTTCTTT
CASSMKSGNTEAFF
>TRBJ2-7|NA|NA|TRBV30
TGTGCCGGCGGGCAGCCCTTTGACTTC
CAGGQPFDF
>TRBJ2-1|TRBD2|NA|TRBV18
TGTGCCAGCTCACCACGATTGTCTCCGGGGGGCTCCTACAATGAGCAGTTCTTC
CASSPRLSPGGSYNEQFF
>TRBJ2-1|TRBD1|NA|TRBV28
TGTGCCAGCAGCCTAGGGGGACAGACTTACAATGAGCAGTTCTTC
CASSLGGQTYNEQFF
>TRBJ2-7|NA|NA|TRBV7-9
TGTTCCAGCAGCCCCCCCGGGACCTACGAGCAGTACTTC
CSSSPPGTYEQYF
>TRBJ2-1|NA|NA|TRBV9
TGTGCCAGCAGCCCCCGGCCCGGGGATGAGCAGTTCTTC
CASSPRPGDEQFF
>TRBJ2-5|NA|NA|TRBV18
TGTGCCAGCTCACCCCCAGGGTTAGAGACCCAGTACTTC
CASSPPGLETQYF
>TRBJ1-2|TRBD1|NA|TRBV7-2
TGTGCCAGCAGCCCCCGGACAGGGGGCGTCTATGGCTACACCTTC
CASSPRTGGVYGYTF
>TRBJ1-1|NA|once|TRBV5-1
TGCGCCAGCGCCCTGACAGGCCACAACACTGAAGCTTTCTTT
CASALTGHNTEAFF
>TRBJ2-2|TRBD2|NA|TRBV10-2
TGCGCCAGCAGTTCGGGGACTAGCGGCTTACACGCGAACACCGGGGAGCTGTTTTTT
CASSSGTSGLHANTGELFF
>TRBJ2-3|NA|NA|TRBV2
TGTGCCGGCCGGTTAGGAGTTGATACGCAGTATTTT
CAGRLGVDTQYF
>TRBJ2-7|TRBD2|NA|TRBV28
TGTGCCAGCAGCGTAGCGGGAGGTCGGGGCGAGCAGTACTTC
CASSVAGGRGEQYF
>TRBJ2-3|TRBD2|once|TRBV9
TGTGCCAGCAGCGTAGATAGCGGGGGACGCACAGATACGCAGTATTTT
CASSVDSGGRTDTQYF
>TRBJ1-1|TRBD1|NA|TRBV10-2
TGCGCCAGCAGAACAGGGGACACTGAAGCTTTCTTT
CASRTGDTEAFF
>TRBJ1-1|NA|NA|TRBV6-5
TGTGCCAGCAGTTACGGCATGAACACTGAAGCTTTCTTT
CASSYGMNTEAFF
>TRBJ2-7|NA|once|TRBV27
TGTGCCAGCAGTTTTATAGGGGGCTACGAGCAGTACTTC
CASSFIGGYEQYF
>TRBJ2-7|TRBD1|NA|TRBV2
TGTGCCAGCAGGTCTGACAGGGCCTACGAGCAGTACTTC
CASRSDRAYEQYF
>TRBJ2-1|TRBD1|NA|TRBV9
TGTGCCAGCAGCGTAGATGGACAGGGTAGTGAGCAGTTCTTC
CASSVDGQGSEQFF
>TRBJ1-3|TRBD1|NA|TRBV6-1
TGTGCCAGCACCCGGGACAGGGGCTCTGGAAACACCATATATTTT
CASTRDRGSGNTIYF
>TRBJ2-7|NA|NA|TRBV5-1
TGCGCCAGCAGCTTACAGGTACTAAGCTCCTACGAGCAGTACTTC
CASSLQVLSSYEQYF
>TRBJ1-2|NA|NA|TRBV5-5
TGTGCCAGCAGCTTTGGCCCGGGGGTGGGCTACACCTTC
CASSFGPGVGYTF
>TRBJ2-7|TRBD1|NA|TRBV7-8
TGTGCCAGCGGAAGGGGGCTCGAATACGAGCAGTACTTC
CASGRGLEYEQYF
>TRBJ2-7|NA|NA|TRBV6-5
TGTGCCAGCAGTTACGCGGCAGATGGCCTCTACGAGCAGTACTTC
CASSYAADGLYEQYF
>TRBJ2-7|NA|few|TRBV5-1
TGCGCCAGCAGCTTGGCCCACGGCTCCTACGAGCAGTACTTC
CASSLAHGSYEQYF
>TRBJ1-1|TRBD1|NA|TRBV6-1
TGTGCCAGCACACAGGGGGCTAACACTGAAGCTTTCTTT
CASTQGANTEAFF
>TRBJ2-7|NA|NA|TRBV4-2
TGTGCCAGCACCCCGGGACTTAAGGGCTACGAGCAGTACTTC
CASTPGLKGYEQYF
>TRBJ2-1|NA|few|TRBV7-9
TGTGCCAGCAGCTTAGGCAGCTACAATGAGCAGTTCTTC
CASSLGSYNEQFF
>TRBJ2-7|TRBD2|NA|TRBV5-6
TGTGCCAGCAGTCGGGACTATGGCGAGCAGTACTTC
CASSRDYGEQYF
>TRBJ2-2|NA|NA|TRBV12-5
TGTGCTAGTGGTTTGGTACTTAATGGCGGGGAGCTGTTTTTT
CASGLVLNGGELFF
>TRBJ2-2|TRBD1|NA|TRBV19
TGTGCCAGTAGTATAGGATTGGGACAGGGGGGGACCGGGGAGCTGTTTTTT
CASSIGLGQGGTGELFF
>TRBJ2-3|NA|few|TRBV5-1
TGCGCCAGCAGCTTGTCGAGGGATACGCAGTATTTT
CASSLSRDTQYF
>TRBJ2-1|TRBD2|once|TRBV5-1
TGCGCCAGCAGCTTGGTTGCGGGCGGGGGGGCGGATGAGCAGTTCTTC
CASSLVAGGGADEQFF
>TRBJ2-1|TRBD1|NA|TRBV18
TGTGCCAGCTCCCGGACAGGAGTGGACTACAATGAGCAGTTCTTC
CASSRTGVDYNEQFF
>TRBJ1-2|NA|NA|TRBV6-1
TGTGCCAGCAGTGCCCGGACAGTAAACTATGGCTACACCTTC
CASSARTVNYGYTF
>TRBJ2-5|TRBD2|NA|TRBV11-2
TGTGCCAGCAGCTTGGGACTAGCGGGGGTGGAGACCCAGTACTTC
CASSLGLAGVETQYF
>TRBJ2-5|TRBD2|NA|TRBV7-7
TGTGCCAGCAGCTTAATCCCCGGACTAGAAGAGACCCAGTACTTC
CASSLIPGLEETQYF
>TRBJ1-4|TRBD1|NA|TRBV7-8
TGTGCCAGCAGCTTAGAGGGACAGGGGTTTGAAAAACTGTTTTTT
CASSLEGQGFEKLFF
>TRBJ1-4|TRBD1|NA|TRBV29-1
TGCAGCGCCAACAGGGGAACTAATGAAAAACTGTTTTTT
CSANRGTNEKLFF
>TRBJ2-1|TRBD2|NA|TRBV5-1
TGCGCCAGCAGCTTATTAACTAGCGGGAGCTCCAATGAGCAGTTCTTC
CASSLLTSGSSNEQFF
>TRBJ2-2|NA|NA|TRBV11-2
TGTGCCAGCAGCTTAAGTCAGACTAACACCGGGGAGCTGTTTTTT
CASSLSQTNTGELFF
>TRBJ1-6|TRBD1|NA|TRBV12-5
TGTGCTAGTGGGCTCGGGACAGATAATTCACCCCTCCACTTT
CASGLGTDNSPLHF
>TRBJ2-1|TRBD1|NA|TRBV2
TGTGCCAGCAGGGACAGGGGAAATGAGCAGTTCTTC
CASRDRGNEQFF
>TRBJ2-5|TRBD1|NA|TRBV7-9
TGTGCCAGCAGGAAAGGACAGGGGGCATGGGAGACCCAGTACTTC
CASRKGQGAWETQYF
>TRBJ1-1|NA|NA|TRBV6-1
TGTGCCAGCAGTGACAGGGTGAACACTGAAGCTTTCTTT
CASSDRVNTEAFF